The clone carrying this T cell receptor beta chain was seen a single time. Its specificity is not known. This specimen comes from a study of T cell responses to AZD1222 COVID-19 vaccine. Study information: Both about-4-week and about-12-week second-dose recipients were combined. Study findings and constraints: Reports say nearly half of spike-specific TCRs go after unmutated variant regions. The sample set comprised mostly white British donors with more females, and clonal diversity was possibly underestimated. It was only after the peak T cell response that any repertoires were sampled.

The repertoire was sequenced with immunoSEQ multiplex PCR; TCRdb's copy has only in-frame clones and lacks some. In the table there are roughly 140,000 clones, approximately 90% of which are singletons. The sequence derives from an adult in good health. The sequencing here drew on peripheral blood, taken on day 0 of AZD1222 vaccination.

CDR3 coding DNA: TGTGCCAGCAGTGACCCCTTACTAGAGGATAATGAGCAGTTCTTC. Protein: CASSDPLLEDNEQFF. This sequence joins TRBV25-1 and TRBJ2-1; D may be TRBD2 (5 bases). Trimming stripped 3 bases from V and 7 bases from J, with 16 bases between. The CDR3 loop spans 15 amino acids. Germline CDR1 and CDR2: MGHDK and SYGVNS.